This T cell receptor (beta chain) was obtained from a study of blood T cell repertoires in COVID-19. Study-wide background: Both acute and convalescent COVID-19 samples were obtained from the United States, Italy and Spain. T cells, B-cell-depleted T cells, or PBMCs provided the cDNA or gDNA that served as material.

With 0 bases removed from V and 1 base from J, the gap between germline ends came to 6 bases. The CDR3 spans 14 residues. Germline V gene data show CDR1 as SGHTA and CDR2 as FQGNSA. In the original workflow: The authors estimated nucleated cell counts from reference gene primer amplification. Profiled with immunoSEQ multiplex PCR; TCRdb holds only in-frame clones, not every one. V, J and clone size are those of that table, while D and trimming were read from the DNA. This sample has tens of thousands of clones, with 65% to 80% found just once. V gene TRBV7-2 combines with J gene TRBJ1-1; D is ambiguous. The sequenced material came from peripheral blood. The sequence derives from a human donor in a cohort sampled during active COVID-19. The CDR3 DNA is TGTGCCAGCAGCTTAGCCCTAACGAACACTGAAGCTTTCTTT. Translated, it gives CASSLALTNTEAFF.